This TCR beta chain was captured by sequencing in a study of blood T cells in healthy people across ages. CDR1 is SGHRS and CDR2 is YFSETQ in the germline V gene. The CDR3 contains 13 residues. Losses at the gene ends were 6 bases for V and 5 bases for J; bases not matched to a gene: 7. Primed by a sample-barcoded 5' primer and a J-beta primer mix, a second PCR proceeded for about 6 to 11 cycles. Every sample produced at least 2.5 million CDR3-containing paired-end reads. TCRdb itself ran the 5' RACE reads through MiXCR, one entry per CDR3 protein. The sample includes 1,100,000 or so distinct CDR3 sequences, under 55% seen only once; the top ten take 18%. Study observations and caveats: Higher diversity and more naive CD4+ cells were features of long-lived donors, compared to aged donors. When one million T cells were used, diversity estimates were thought to be underestimates.

This clonotype came up many times. Its target is not known. RNA extraction gave at least 5 micrograms of total RNA per sample. The TCR was taken from a woman aged 55-69 years in good health. The V call is TRBV5-1, the J call TRBJ2-7; 8 bases map to TRBD2. Sequencing was carried out using blood. CDR3 in DNA: TGCGCCAGCAACAAGGGACTAGAGGACGAGCAGTACTTC. Amino acid sequence: CASNKGLEDEQYF.